Described below is a single TCR beta chain sequence and its context. Its cognate antigen is unknown. With 4 bases removed from V and 5 bases from J, the gap between germline ends came to 8 bases. Germline V gives CDR1 SEHNR, CDR2 FQNEAQ (reference sequence). The CDR3 sequence is 12 residues long. This entry comes from a study of T cells in localized non-small cell lung cancer. Whole-study results and caveats: A higher density of T cells in blood coincided with extended overall survival. Sequencing, confined to only one tumor region, leaves heterogeneity possible. A median of roughly 52 of the top 100 tumor clones appeared in adjacent lung, which was paired and uninvolved. The study found T cell clonality highest in uninvolved adjacent lung, above tumor.

Method: immunoSEQ multiplex PCR; TCRdb's copy keeps in-frame clones and lacks some. The sample records some 16,000 clones, 80% to 90% being singletons. The clonotype originates from a male donor aged 60 or over with stage II squamous cell lung carcinoma. Sequencing used peripheral blood, obtained before any cancer treatment. The chain recombines TRBV7-9 with TRBJ2-5, with unresolved D. CDR3: CASSYTSETQYF. CDR3 DNA: TGTGCCAGCAGCTATACGTCGGAGACCCAGTACTTC.